Listed here are 29 T cell receptor beta chains from one sample, sequenced in a study of T cells in Graves' hyperthyroidism and ophthalmopathy. It was RNA transcripts that yielded the amplified TCR beta CDR3 regions. First-round RT-PCR targeting the TCR CDR3 was performed with the HTBI primer set. TCRdb redid the calling of the multiplex PCR reads with MiXCR, one entry per CDR3 protein. The repertoire consists of approximately 530,000 distinct CDR3 sequences, with approximately 15% occurring once and the leading ten covering around 18%. Sequences were obtained from blood. The receptors were sampled from a woman in her late teens or twenties with Graves' hyperthyroidism.

A few counts support this clonotype. The junction shows a germline mismatch at one end, possibly a read error. The J gene is TRBJ2-2, the V gene TRBV2; D is possibly TRBD1 or TRBD2 (5 bases each). Germline loops: CDR1 SNHLY, CDR2 FYNNEI. The CDR3 runs 15 residues. CDR3 in DNA: TGTGCCAGCAGGTCCGATCCACAGGACACCGGGGAGCTGGTTTTT. Protein sequence: CASRSDPQDTGELVF.

This chain links TRBV4-1 with TRBJ1-5; the D gene is possibly TRBD1 (5 bases). The length of the CDR3 is 16 residues. The germline V and J ends were trimmed by 1 base and 1 base, with 11 bases remaining between them. Germline-derived CDR1 and CDR2 are MGHRA and YSYEKL. The DNA of the CDR3 is TGCGCCAGCAGCCAAGTTCCGGGGACCAGCAATCAGCCCCAGCATTTT. It codes for CASSQVPGTSNQPQHF.

The rearrangement joins TRBV6-1 to TRBJ2-3; D gene uncertain. This CDR3 is built from 9 residues. Trimming left V 4 bases short and J 11 bases short, with 4 bases between. Germline values: CDR1 MNHNS, CDR2 SASEGT. CDR3 region: CASSGGQYF. CDR3 sequence (DNA): TGTGCCAGCAGTGGGGGGCAGTATTTT.

This clonotype was counted at least ten times. The CDR3, as DNA: TGTGCCAGCAGGCTCGGGACAGACGGCTCACCCCTCCACTTT. Its protein is CASRLGTDGSPLHF. J is TRBJ1-6 and V is TRBV2; 7 bases agree with TRBD1. V was clipped by 6 bases and J by 10 bases; unmatched bases: 9. CDR1 is SNHLY, CDR2 FYNNEI, per germline. The CDR3 is 14 residues long.

V and J are TRBV15 and TRBJ1-5, with no clear D. This CDR3 contains 16 residues. Germline lookup yields CDR1 LNHNV and CDR2 YYDKDF (reference sequence). Trimming pared 5 bases from V and 0 bases from J, leaving 14 bases between. The CDR3 DNA follows: TGTGCCACCAGCCCCCGTTTTGGGAATAGCAATCAGCCCCAGCATTTT. Translated, it gives CATSPRFGNSNQPQHF.

This clonotype was found many times. The chain joins TRBV12-3 or TRBV12-4 to TRBJ2-5; 13 bases align to TRBD2. The CDR3 length is 15 residues. V lost 7 bases and J lost 6; bases outside the gene matches: 8. The CDR3 DNA reads TGTGCCAGCACTCAACTAGCGGGGGGGCCAAAGACCCAGTACTTC. As protein: CASTQLAGGPKTQYF.

This clonotype was seen ten or more times. J is TRBJ2-2 and V is TRBV20-1; 10 bases fit TRBD2. Trimming removed 6 bases from V and 6 bases from J; junction bases left unmatched: 16. The CDR3 runs 17 residues. In germline, CDR1 is DFQATT, CDR2 SNEGSKA (reference sequence). Here the CDR3 reads CSARPATAGGGAGELFF. The CDR3 DNA sequence: TGCAGTGCCCGACCCGCCACAGCGGGAGGGGGGGCCGGGGAGCTGTTTTTT.

This clonotype was observed many times. The chain carries TRBV7-9 and TRBJ2-3; 11 bases map to TRBD2. This CDR3 comprises 16 residues. From germline, CDR1 is SEHNR and CDR2 FQNEAQ (reference sequence). The ends lost 5 bases at V and 5 bases at J; junction bases unmatched: 9. The CDR3, as DNA: TGTGCCAGCAGCACTAAACTAGCGGGAGTTCAAGATACGCAGTATTTT. Translated: CASSTKLAGVQDTQYF.

This clonotype was counted many times. The gene calls are TRBV2 and TRBJ2-3, with D perhaps TRBD2 (5 bases). The V end lost 6 bases, the J end lost 0 bases, and 13 bases lay between the germline ends. The CDR3 totals 15 residues. Germline V gene data show CDR1 as SNHLY and CDR2 as FYNNEI. The CDR3 region is CASSFLRASTDTQYF. CDR3 DNA: TGTGCCAGCAGCTTCTTGCGGGCAAGCACAGATACGCAGTATTTT.

The chain is built from TRBV5-6 and TRBJ2-5; TRBD2 agrees at 7 bases. The length of the CDR3 is 15 residues. V gave up 4 bases and J gave up 7 bases; unmatched junction bases: 13. Looked up from germline, CDR1 is SGHDT and CDR2 is YYEEEE. Here the CDR3 reads CASSPMDLSGGTQYF. Here the CDR3 DNA reads TGTGCCAGCAGCCCAATGGACCTCTCGGGGGGGACCCAGTACTTC. Looking up the rest from reference TRBV5-6 and TRBJ2-5 gives the full variable domain: DAGVTQSPTHLIKTRGQQVTLRCSPKSGHDTVSWYQQALGQGPQFIFQYYEEEERQRGNFPDRFSGHQFPNYSSELNVNALLLGDSALYLCASSPMDLSGGTQYFGPGTRLLVL.

At least ten counts were recorded for this clonotype. The chain links TRBV2 to TRBJ1-5; the D is unclear. V shed 5 bases and J shed 0 bases, with 14 bases lying between them. Germline CDR1 reads SNHLY; CDR2 reads FYNNEI. CDR3 size: 16 residues. CDR3 nucleotide sequence: TGTGCCAGCAGTCCTACCCAGAGCTATAGCAATCAGCCCCAGCATTTT. It codes for CASSPTQSYSNQPQHF.

Many counts were recorded for this clonotype. The chain links TRBV27 to TRBJ2-5; D may be TRBD2 (7 bases). Germline V gene lookup returns CDR1 MNHEY and CDR2 SMNVEV (reference sequence). V dropped 1 base and J dropped 5 bases, with 11 bases sitting between them. CDR3 length: 14 residues. CDR3 nucleotide sequence: TGTGCCAGCAGTTTATTGGGAGGGGGGGAGACCCAGTACTTC. It translates to CASSLLGGGETQYF.

This clonotype has just a few counts. The chain combines TRBV4-1 with TRBJ1-5; TRBD1 might be the D (5 bases). The CDR3 has 16 amino acids. Germline CDR1 and CDR2: MGHRA and YSYEKL. V was cut by 1 base and J by 6 bases, with 16 bases left in between. CDR3 in DNA: TGCGCCAGCAGCCAAGGATGGGGCCTACCCGGTCAGCCCCAGCATTTT. It yields the protein CASSQGWGLPGQPQHF.

V and J are TRBV20-1 and TRBJ2-7; 14 positions match TRBD2. The CDR3 length is 16 residues. Per the germline V gene, CDR1 is DFQATT and CDR2 is SNEGSKA (reference sequence). The V and J ends lost 0 bases and 5 bases, in that order; junction bases with no gene match: 6. The CDR3 region is CSAREMGLAGVHEQYF. CDR3 nucleotide sequence: TGCAGTGCTAGAGAGATGGGACTAGCGGGAGTTCACGAGCAGTACTTC.

The chain is built from TRBV19 and TRBJ2-7; TRBD1 aligns across 9 bases. The V and J ends lost 5 bases and 7 bases, in that order; junction bases with no gene match: 9. The CDR3 spans 14 residues. CDR1 and CDR2 (germline): LNHDA, SQIVND (reference sequence). The CDR3 region is CASSWEQGAREQYF. The DNA of the CDR3 is TGTGCCAGTAGTTGGGAACAGGGGGCGCGGGAGCAGTACTTC.

The V gene is TRBV29-1, the J gene TRBJ2-7; a weak D match, TRBD1 (6 bases). In germline, CDR1 is SQVTM, CDR2 ANQGSEA. The CDR3 runs to 15 residues. The V and J ends lost 6 bases and 5 bases respectively, with 23 bases between them. The chain's CDR3 is CSVIRDNREGHEQYF. CDR3 nucleotides: TGCAGCGTCATACGGGATAACAGGGAAGGGCACGAGCAGTACTTC.

This clonotype was counted at least ten times. The chain employs TRBV12-3 or TRBV12-4 and TRBJ2-3; either TRBD1 or TRBD2 may fit D (6 bases each). V gave up 1 base and J gave up 4 bases, with 12 bases separating them. This CDR3 has 15 amino acids. The CDR3 reads CASSLDPGEADTQYF. For the CDR3, the DNA is TGTGCCAGCAGTTTAGATCCAGGGGAGGCAGATACGCAGTATTTT.

The sample holds many counts of this clonotype. The chain uses TRBV20-1 and TRBJ2-5; maybe TRBD2 (5 bases). Trimming stripped 1 base from V and 5 bases from J, with 17 bases between. Germline CDR1 and CDR2: DFQATT and SNEGSKA (reference sequence). CDR3 length equals 15 residues. Written as DNA, the CDR3 is TGCAGTGCTAGAGGAGTGCGGAGGACGGAGGAGACCCAGTACTTC. This encodes CSARGVRRTEETQYF.

This clonotype was counted ten times or more. The chain joins TRBV27 to TRBJ2-3; TRBD1 matches at 8 bases. The CDR3 sequence is 15 residues long. With V trimmed by 4 bases and J by 3 bases, 6 bases remained unmatched. Germline V gene sequence: CDR1 MNHEY, CDR2 SMNVEV (reference sequence). Here the CDR3 reads CASSSPGGATDTQYF. The DNA of the CDR3 is TGTGCCAGCAGTTCCCCAGGGGGCGCGACAGATACGCAGTATTTT.

The chain employs TRBV12-3 or TRBV12-4 and TRBJ1-4; 8 positions match TRBD1. J lost 3 bases, V lost 7 bases, and 4 bases had no gene match. The CDR3 is made up of 14 amino acids. CDR3 nucleotide sequence: TGTGCCAGCAATAACAGGGGGTCTAATGAAAAACTGTTTTTT. Protein product: CASNNRGSNEKLFF.

V and J are TRBV4-1 and TRBJ2-5; the D gene is possibly TRBD1 (5 bases). This CDR3 is 15 amino acids long. The V gene's germline CDR1 is MGHRA and CDR2 YSYEKL. Trimming cost V 4 bases and J 7 bases, with 19 bases left between them. As DNA, the CDR3 is TGCGCCAGCAGCCGGGCCTTGGGGCCGCTCGGGACCCAGTACTTC. It is translated as CASSRALGPLGTQYF.

At least ten counts were recorded for this clonotype. The chain recombines TRBV12-3 or TRBV12-4 with TRBJ1-5, with D perhaps matching TRBD1 (5 bases). Trimming left V 6 bases short and J 3 bases short, with 9 bases between. This CDR3 comprises 13 residues. The CDR3 DNA reads as TGTGCCAGCAGACCAGGGTCCAATCAGCCCCAGCATTTT. Amino acid sequence: CASRPGSNQPQHF.

This clonotype occurred a few times. The chain couples TRBV20-1 to TRBJ2-7; D may be TRBD1 (6 bases). The germline gives CDR1 DFQATT, CDR2 SNEGSKA (reference sequence). The CDR3 loop spans 13 amino acids. Trimming pared 3 bases from V and 3 bases from J, leaving 12 bases between. The CDR3 DNA is TGCAGTGCTAGCGTGGACAGATTCTACGAGCAGTACTTC. It translates to CSASVDRFYEQYF.

The chain carries TRBV6-1 and TRBJ1-5; maybe TRBD1 (6 bases). V lost 3 bases, J lost 12 bases, and 18 bases lay in between. This CDR3 has 14 amino acids. Germline V gene lookup returns CDR1 MNHNS and CDR2 SASEGT. CDR3 sequence reads: CASSEWKGGRLQHF. The CDR3 DNA sequence: TGTGCCAGCAGTGAGTGGAAGGGGGGAAGGCTCCAGCATTTT.

Only a few counts were recorded for this clonotype. The V and J genes are TRBV5-4 and TRBJ2-7, with D maybe TRBD2 (5 bases). The CDR3 has 16 residues. The germline V gene has CDR1 SGHNT and CDR2 YYREEE (reference sequence). The germline V and J ends were trimmed by 4 bases and 3 bases, with 20 bases remaining between them. CDR3: CASSRWTPLGNYEQYF. Written as DNA, the CDR3 is TGTGCCAGCAGCCGATGGACTCCTCTGGGAAACTACGAGCAGTACTTC.

This chain connects TRBV6-2 or TRBV6-3 to TRBJ2-1; 7 bases are a match to TRBD2. This CDR3 has 18 residues. The junction had 16 bases not matched to a gene; V was cut back by 5 bases and J by 3 bases. Germline assignment: CDR1 MNHEY and CDR2 SVGEGT. The CDR3 nucleotides are TGTGCCAGCAGTCTAACGCCCCCAGCGGGGTTGAACTACAATGAGCAGTTCTTC. Amino acid sequence: CASSLTPPAGLNYNEQFF.

The CDR3 DNA reads as TGTGCCAGTAGTTATGACAGGGGCCTGAGCAATCAGCCCCAGCATTTT. It is translated as CASSYDRGLSNQPQHF. The chain has TRBV19 and TRBJ1-5, with 8 bases fitting TRBD1. Trimming took 5 bases from V and 1 from J; bases not matched to a gene: 7. Germline loops: CDR1 LNHDA, CDR2 SQIVND (reference sequence). The CDR3 sequence is 16 residues long.

This clonotype was seen a few times. The V gene is TRBV2, the J gene TRBJ2-7, with 9 bases that match TRBD1. Germline V gene lookup returns CDR1 SNHLY and CDR2 FYNNEI. The CDR3 runs 13 residues. The V gene end was trimmed by 5 bases and the J gene end by 6 bases; junction bases not matched to a gene: 5. The CDR3 DNA follows: TGTGCCAGCAGTCGGGACAGGGCCTGCGAGCAGTACTTC. Amino acids: CASSRDRACEQYF.

CDR3 sequence reads: CATSRESGAGTEAFF. The CDR3 DNA sequence: TGTGCCACCAGCAGAGAAAGCGGGGCAGGCACTGAAGCTTTCTTT. The chain uses TRBV15 and TRBJ1-1; D possibly corresponds to TRBD1 (5 bases). The CDR3 is 15 amino acids. Trimming removed 0 bases at V and 4 bases at J, with 12 bases between. CDR1 and CDR2 from the germline V gene are LNHNV and YYDKDF (reference sequence). Based on the CDR3 plus reference TRBV15 and TRBJ1-1, the full variable domain is DAMVIQNPRYQVTQFGKPVTLSCSQTLNHNVMYWYQQKSSQAPKLLFHYYDKDFNNEADTPDNFQSRRPNTSFCFLDIRSPGLGDTAMYLCATSRESGAGTEAFFGQGTRLTVV.